The sequence of this T cell receptor beta chain was determined in a study of breast tumors, draining lymph nodes, adjacent tissues. Study-level findings and limits: Compared with basal-like, luminal-like tumors shared significantly more repertoire with nontumor tissue.

This clonotype is termed medium-sized (0.01 to 0.1%). Its antigen is unidentified. TCRdb called the multiplex PCR reads again in MiXCR, with one record for every CDR3 protein. The data hold about 13,000 distinct CDR3 sequences, with approximately 46% observed a single time. Germline assignment: CDR1 MGHRA and CDR2 YSYEKL. The ends lost 4 bases at V and 6 bases at J; junction bases unmatched: 3. The CDR3 loop spans 14 amino acids. Source material: tumor-adjacent breast tissue. The sequence came from a female donor with breast cancer. Some clones in this sample may be carry-over from other donors' samples. The chain employs TRBV4-1 and TRBJ2-1; 10 positions agree with TRBD2. The chain's CDR3 is CASSLGTSVNEQFF. The CDR3 DNA is TGCGCCAGCAGCCTAGGGACTAGCGTCAATGAGCAGTTCTTC.